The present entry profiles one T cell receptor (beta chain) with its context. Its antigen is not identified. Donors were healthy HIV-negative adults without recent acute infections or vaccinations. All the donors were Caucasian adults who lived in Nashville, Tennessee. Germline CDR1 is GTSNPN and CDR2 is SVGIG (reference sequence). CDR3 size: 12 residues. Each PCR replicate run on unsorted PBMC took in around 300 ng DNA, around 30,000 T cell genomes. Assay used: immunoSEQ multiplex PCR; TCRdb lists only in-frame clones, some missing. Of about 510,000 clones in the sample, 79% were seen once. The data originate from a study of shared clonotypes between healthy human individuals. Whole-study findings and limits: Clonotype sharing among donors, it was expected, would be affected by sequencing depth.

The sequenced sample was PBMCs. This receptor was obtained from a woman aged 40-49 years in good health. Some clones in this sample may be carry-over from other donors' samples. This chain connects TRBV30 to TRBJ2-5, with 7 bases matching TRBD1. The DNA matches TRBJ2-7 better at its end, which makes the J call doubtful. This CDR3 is CAWSITGDEQYF. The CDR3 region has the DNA TGTGCCTGGAGTATCACAGGGGACGAGCAGTACTTC.